This passage covers 30 T cell receptor beta chains from one sample sequenced in a study of cytomegalovirus exposure and HLA in healthy donors. PCR employed 60 Vbeta and 13 Jbeta primers. Libraries were prepared by immunoSEQ multiplex PCR; TCRdb keeps only in-frame clonotypes and omits some of them. In the table there are about 57,000 clones, approximately 79% of which are singletons. The sequencing input was PBMCs. The receptor set was obtained from a woman aged 25 to 45 in good health and CMV-seronegative.

The chain has TRBV7-2 and TRBJ1-5; D possibly corresponds to TRBD1 (6 bases). With 2 bases removed from V and 1 base from J, the gap between germline ends came to 6 bases. The CDR3 totals 14 residues. Germline loops: CDR1 SGHTA, CDR2 FQGNSA. CDR3 residues: CASSLRGSNQPQHF. The CDR3 DNA reads TGTGCCAGCAGCTTAAGGGGGAGCAATCAGCCCCAGCATTTT.

The V and J genes are TRBV9 and TRBJ2-2; TRBD2 aligns across 13 bases. This CDR3 is 18 amino acids long. CDR1 and CDR2 (germline): SGDLS, YYNGEE. V shed 3 bases and J 3 bases; nucleotides not matched to a gene: 8. This CDR3 is CASSARLAGGADTGELFF. The CDR3 coding sequence is TGTGCCAGCAGCGCCAGACTAGCGGGAGGTGCGGACACCGGGGAGCTGTTTTTT.

This clone was detected a few times. Other DNA variants within this sample encode the same CDR3. The V gene is TRBV6-6, the J gene TRBJ2-3, with D unclear. The germline V gene encodes CDR1 MNHNY and CDR2 SVGAGI (reference sequence). The length of the CDR3 is 16 residues. Between the trimmed V and J ends, which lost 6 bases and 0 bases, there was a span of 16 bases. The CDR3 bases are TGTGCCAGCAGCCCTGCCAGAACCGCTAGCACAGATACGCAGTATTTT. This codes for CASSPARTASTDTQYF.

As DNA, the CDR3 is TGTGCCGCCAGACAGGGCTACAATGAGCAGTTCTTC. It encodes CAARQGYNEQFF. The chain couples TRBV6-1 to TRBJ2-1; 7 bases match TRBD1. Germline loops: CDR1 MNHNS, CDR2 SASEGT. The CDR3 sequence is 12 residues long. V gave up 11 bases and J gave up 3 bases; unmatched junction bases: 4.

CDR3 residues: CASSPGTAHTGELFF. Here the CDR3 DNA reads TGTGCCAGCAGCCCGGGGACAGCCCACACCGGGGAGCTGTTTTTT. This rearrangement joins TRBV5-5 to TRBJ2-2; TRBD1 aligns across 7 bases. Looked up from germline, CDR1 is SGHKS and CDR2 is YYEKEE (reference sequence). The CDR3 covers 15 residues. Losses at the gene ends were 4 bases for V and 3 bases for J; bases not matched to a gene: 6.

The chain uses TRBV11-3 and TRBJ2-1; D perhaps matches TRBD2 (5 bases). The germline gives CDR1 SGHNT, CDR2 YENEEA. CDR3 length equals 16 residues. V gave up 8 bases and J gave up 5 bases, with 22 bases separating them. The CDR3 spells CASRSGTGGFNNEQFF. DNA of the CDR3: TGTGCCAGCCGCTCCGGAACTGGAGGTTTTAACAATGAGCAGTTCTTC. Based on the CDR3 plus reference TRBV11-3 and TRBJ2-1, the full variable domain is EAGVVQSPRYKIIEKKQPVAFWCNPISGHNTLYWYLQNLGQGPELLIRYENEEAVDDSQLPKDRFSAERLKGVDSTLKIQPAELGDSAVYLCASRSGTGGFNNEQFFGPGTRLTVL.

The genes are TRBV2 and TRBJ2-3; D is perhaps TRBD2 (5 bases). Trimming shortened V by 7 bases and J by 2 bases, and 13 bases separated the two germline ends. Looked up from germline, CDR1 is SNHLY and CDR2 is FYNNEI. The CDR3 consists of 14 residues. The CDR3 sequence: CASKGVTNTDTQYF. CDR3 nucleotides: TGTGCCAGCAAGGGAGTCACTAACACAGATACGCAGTATTTT.

This clone was recorded once. The chain recombines TRBV10-3 with TRBJ2-1; 14 bases map to TRBD2. Germline CDR1 reads ENHRY; CDR2 reads SYGVKD. V was clipped by 9 bases and J by 0 bases; unmatched bases: 4. This CDR3 comprises 16 residues. The CDR3, as DNA: TGTGCCATTAAAGGGACTAGCGGGAGCTCCTACAATGAGCAGTTCTTC. It encodes CAIKGTSGSSYNEQFF.

In the case of this clone: One junction end does not reproduce the germline sequence, and a read error may be involved. The rearrangement uses TRBV7-9 and TRBJ2-5; no reliable D call. The CDR3 spans 16 residues. The V gene's germline CDR1 is SEHNR and CDR2 FQNEAQ (reference sequence). The CDR3 loop reads CSSSLRRPRSQETQYF. DNA for the CDR3: TGTTCCAGCAGCTTACGCCGTCCCAGATCCCAAGAGACCCAGTACTTC.

This clone was found a few times. The chain combines TRBV5-1 with TRBJ2-1; TRBD2 agrees at 9 bases. CDR3 size: 15 residues. Trimming cost V 1 base and J 6 bases; bases outside gene matches: 5. In germline, CDR1 is SGHRS, CDR2 YFSETQ. CDR3 residues: CASSLISGSSNEQFF. For the CDR3, the DNA is TGCGCCAGCAGCTTGATTAGCGGGAGTAGCAATGAGCAGTTCTTC.

The chain is built from TRBV7-2 and TRBJ1-6, with D perhaps matching TRBD1 (6 bases). V was pared by 3 bases and J by 0 bases, with 9 bases between. Germline loops: CDR1 SGHTA, CDR2 FQGNSA. The CDR3 totals 16 residues. The CDR3 DNA reads TGTGCCAGCAGCTTCGACAGGAGCTCCTATAATTCACCCCTCCACTTT. Its protein product is CASSFDRSSYNSPLHF.

J is TRBJ2-5 and V is TRBV6-1; D not certain. Germline-derived CDR1 and CDR2 are MNHNS and SASEGT. The CDR3 contains 15 residues. V lost 6 bases and J 5 bases, leaving 19 bases between the germline ends. DNA for the CDR3: TGTGCCAGCAGCCATGAGGATACACGGCGGGAGACCCAGTACTTC. This sequence encodes CASSHEDTRRETQYF.

J is TRBJ1-1 and V is TRBV5-1; TRBD1 is a possible D gene (5 bases). This CDR3 has 14 amino acids. V was shortened by 0 bases and J by 1 base, with 7 bases between the two germline ends. CDR1 and CDR2 from the germline V gene are SGHRS and YFSETQ. The chain's CDR3 is CASSLGQQNTEAFF. In DNA, the CDR3 is TGCGCCAGCAGCTTGGGACAGCAGAACACTGAAGCTTTCTTT.

This sequence joins TRBV15 and TRBJ2-3, with TRBD2 matching over 13 bases. Per germline, CDR1 LNHNV and CDR2 YYDKDF (reference sequence). The CDR3 totals 17 residues. V dropped 4 bases and J dropped 2; count of bases not matched to a gene: 6. CDR3 amino acids: CATSTRLAGGLTDTQYF. In nucleotides, the CDR3 is TGTGCCACCAGCACAAGACTAGCGGGAGGACTCACAGATACGCAGTATTTT.

This sequence joins TRBV2 and TRBJ1-1; D gene unclear. CDR1 SNHLY and CDR2 FYNNEI come from the germline V gene. The CDR3 loop spans 11 amino acids. The V gene lost 6 bases and the J gene lost 5 bases, with 7 bases spanning the gap. This CDR3 is CASSPGTEAFF. The DNA for the CDR3 is TGTGCCAGCAGCCCAGGAACTGAAGCTTTCTTT.

The chain employs TRBV6-5 and TRBJ2-7; D remains unclear. Trimming shortened V by 7 bases and J by 0 bases, and 7 bases separated the two germline ends. Germline values: CDR1 MNHEY, CDR2 SVGAGI. The length of the CDR3 is 12 residues. The CDR3 is CASTPNSYEQYF. The CDR3, as DNA: TGTGCCAGCACCCCCAACTCCTACGAGCAGTACTTC.

The J gene is TRBJ2-6, the V gene TRBV15; D possibly corresponds to TRBD1 (6 bases). The V gene lost 3 bases and the J gene lost 3 bases, with 15 bases spanning the gap. CDR1 and CDR2 from the germline V gene are LNHNV and YYDKDF (reference sequence). This CDR3 has 17 amino acids. For the CDR3, the DNA is TGTGCCACCAGCAGGGACATTACAGGGAATGGGGCCAACGTCCTGACTTTC. This gives the protein CATSRDITGNGANVLTF.

This clone occurred once. The chain links TRBV7-9 to TRBJ1-3, with 8 bases that match TRBD1. V shed 3 bases and J 2 bases; nucleotides not matched to a gene: 3. The CDR3 is 15 residues long. The V gene's germline CDR1 is SEHNR and CDR2 FQNEAQ (reference sequence). DNA for the CDR3: TGTGCCAGCAGCTTGCCGGGACAGGCTGGAAACACCATATATTTT. Translated: CASSLPGQAGNTIYF.

This chain uses TRBV28 with TRBJ2-7; the match to TRBD2 covers 13 bases. The CDR3 is made up of 15 amino acids. Germline lookup yields CDR1 MDHEN and CDR2 SYDVKM. Trimming cost V 5 bases and J 2 bases; bases outside gene matches: 3. For the CDR3, the DNA is TGTGCCAGCAGTCCCGGACTAGCGGGGGCCTACGAGCAGTACGTC. Its protein is CASSPGLAGAYEQYV.

V usage is TRBV7-9 and J usage is TRBJ2-7; perhaps TRBD2 as D (6 bases). CDR1 and CDR2 (germline): SEHNR, FQNEAQ (reference sequence). Deletions cut 7 bases from V and 7 bases from J, with 14 bases between. The CDR3 runs to 12 residues. In nucleotides, the CDR3 is TGTGCCAGCACCGGGGGAGATTGGGAGCAGTACTTC. It yields the protein CASTGGDWEQYF.

The chain couples TRBV12-5 to TRBJ2-1, with a tentative D call TRBD1 (6 bases). V lost 6 bases and J lost 0, with 12 bases in between. Germline V CDR1 and CDR2: LGHNT, FRNRAP. The CDR3 covers 15 residues. CDR3 loop: CASGPGQSSYNEQFF. CDR3 nucleotide sequence: TGTGCTAGTGGACCCGGACAGAGCTCCTACAATGAGCAGTTCTTC.

This clone was observed once. The gene calls are TRBV29-1 and TRBJ2-1; D remains ambiguous. Germline values: CDR1 SQVTM, CDR2 ANQGSEA. Trimming removed 4 bases at V and 0 bases at J, with 10 bases between. This CDR3 is built from 14 residues. The CDR3 sequence is CSVVVTNSYNEQFF. In DNA form, the CDR3 reads TGCAGCGTTGTAGTAACCAACTCCTACAATGAGCAGTTCTTC.

The chain couples TRBV30 to TRBJ1-2; maybe TRBD1 (5 bases). The CDR3 extends over 13 amino acids. Germline values: CDR1 GTSNPN, CDR2 SVGIG (reference sequence). CDR3 loop: CVSFVQGSYGYTF. The CDR3 nucleotides are TGTGTCTCTTTTGTGCAGGGTTCCTATGGCTACACCTTC.

This rearrangement joins TRBV10-3 to TRBJ2-5; 7 positions agree with TRBD2. Per the germline V gene, CDR1 is ENHRY and CDR2 is SYGVKD. V lost 8 bases and J lost 2; bases outside the gene matches: 11. The CDR3 spans 15 residues. The CDR3 coding sequence is TGTGCCATCGGGGCGGGAGCCTCGGGGCAAGAGACCCAGTACTTC. Protein sequence: CAIGAGASGQETQYF.

CDR3: CASSSRGRTDTQYF. DNA for the CDR3: TGCGCCAGCAGCTCCCGAGGCCGCACAGATACGCAGTATTTT. The chain recombines TRBV5-1 with TRBJ2-3; no firm D call. The CDR3 consists of 14 residues. Germline V gives CDR1 SGHRS, CDR2 YFSETQ. The germline V and J ends were trimmed by 3 bases and 1 base, with 9 bases remaining between them. The variable domain in full, with the rest retrieved from reference TRBV5-1 and TRBJ2-3, is KAGVTQTPRYLIKTRGQQVTLSCSPISGHRSVSWYQQTPGQGLQFLFEYFSETQRNKGNFPGRFSGRQFSNSRSEMNVSTLELGDSALYLCASSSRGRTDTQYFGPGTRLTVL.

This clone came up once. The chain carries TRBV5-1 and TRBJ1-2; D may be TRBD1 (5 bases). Germline values: CDR1 SGHRS, CDR2 YFSETQ. CDR3 length: 14 amino acids. Trimming pared 5 bases from V and 6 bases from J, leaving 17 bases between. This chain's CDR3 is CASSLVPPGDGYTF. CDR3 nucleotide sequence: TGCGCCAGCAGTCTAGTCCCTCCGGGGGATGGCTACACCTTC.

CDR3 protein: CASSLIGADRNTEAFF. The CDR3 nucleotides read TGTGCCAGCAGCTTAATAGGGGCCGACCGGAACACTGAAGCTTTCTTT. The chain carries TRBV7-9 and TRBJ1-1; TRBD1 might be the D (5 bases). V lost 2 bases and J 1 base, leaving 14 bases between the germline ends. Germline assignment: CDR1 SEHNR and CDR2 FQNEAQ (reference sequence). This CDR3 contains 16 residues.

CDR3 loop: CASSGDRGRGANVLTF. CDR3 DNA: TGTGCCAGCAGCGGGGACAGGGGACGTGGGGCCAACGTCCTGACTTTC. The gene calls are TRBV9 and TRBJ2-6, with 10 bases identical to TRBD1. CDR1 SGDLS and CDR2 YYNGEE come from the germline V gene. CDR3 size: 16 residues. V shed 3 bases, J shed 3 bases, and the junction held 3 bases outside the gene matches.

The V and J genes are TRBV9 and TRBJ2-3; tentatively, D is TRBD1 (6 bases). The V gene's germline CDR1 is SGDLS and CDR2 YYNGEE. Between the trimmed V and J ends, which lost 4 bases and 3 bases, there was a span of 15 bases. The CDR3 runs 15 residues. CDR3 nucleotides: TGTGCCAGCAGCCCACAGGGACGGCGAACAGATACGCAGTATTTT. It is translated as CASSPQGRRTDTQYF. The variable domain in full, with the rest retrieved from reference TRBV9 and TRBJ2-3, is DSGVTQTPKHLITATGQRVTLRCSPRSGDLSVYWYQQSLDQGLQFLIQYYNGEERAKGNILERFSAQQFPDLHSELNLSSLELGDSALYFCASSPQGRRTDTQYFGPGTRLTVL.

CDR3 sequence reads: CASSIGGMANEKLFF. For the CDR3, the DNA is TGTGCCAGTAGTATAGGGGGCATGGCTAATGAAAAACTGTTTTTT. The chain carries TRBV19 and TRBJ1-4; weak D call: TRBD1 (5 bases). The CDR3 spans 15 residues. Germline V gives CDR1 LNHDA, CDR2 SQIVND (reference sequence). Between the trimmed V and J ends, which lost 1 base and 3 bases, there was a span of 9 bases. The variable domain in full, completed from reference TRBV19 and TRBJ1-4, reads DGGITQSPKYLFRKEGQNVTLSCEQNLNHDAMYWYRQDPGQGLRLIYYSQIVNDFQKGDIAEGYSVSREKKESFPLTVTSAQKNPTAFYLCASSIGGMANEKLFFGSGTQLSVL.